A selection of T cell receptor beta chains follows, all from one sample in a study of cytomegalovirus exposure and HLA in healthy donors. The method was immunoSEQ multiplex PCR; TCRdb's version includes in-frame clones alone and lacks a portion of them. The sample yields about 140,000 clones, about 80% seen once. Sequencing input: PBMCs. Receptor source: a man aged 35 to 55 in good health and CMV-seropositive. Both conserved end residues are part of each CDR3. The order of the fields is CDR3 DNA, CDR3 protein, J gene, V gene, clone size, D gene. D genes are given only for firm matches. The listing skips clone size in some rows; elsewhere it reads once, few, many or a size class.

TGCAGCGTGCCCCGCAGCGGGAGGGGCTACAATGAGCAGTTCTTC	CSVPRSGRGYNEQFF	TRBJ2-1	TRBV29-1	.	TRBD2
TGTGCTAGTGGTTTGGTACCGGTGAACACTGAAGCTTTCTTT	CASGLVPVNTEAFF	TRBJ1-1	TRBV12-5	.	.
TGCGCCAGCAGTTTACTAGCGGGAGCCAATGAGCAGTTCTTC	CASSLLAGANEQFF	TRBJ2-1	TRBV5-1	.	TRBD2
TGCGCCAGCCGGGACTATAGCACAGATACGCAGTATTTT	CASRDYSTDTQYF	TRBJ2-3	TRBV5-1	.	TRBD2
TGTGCCACCAGCAGAGTAGGAGGGGGAAACACCATATATTTT	CATSRVGGGNTIYF	TRBJ1-3	TRBV15	.	.
TGTGCCAGCTCACCATGGGCTAGCAATCAGCCCCAGCATTTT	CASSPWASNQPQHF	TRBJ1-5	TRBV18	.	.
TGTGCCAGCAGTGCCGGGACTTACAATGAGCAGTTCTTC	CASSAGTYNEQFF	TRBJ2-1	TRBV6-6	.	.
TGCGCCAGCAGCCAGGGCGGGGCCCCGGGGTTT	CASSQGGAPGF	TRBJ2-3	TRBV4-3	.	.
TGTGCCAGCCAAGCTAGCCCGCCAAATCAGCCCCAGCATTTT	CASQASPPNQPQHF	TRBJ1-5	TRBV25-1	.	.
TGTGCCAGCAGCAAAAACCCGGGGGGAGGGACCTTTAATCAGCCCCAGCATTTT	CASSKNPGGGTFNQPQHF	TRBJ1-5	TRBV21-1	.	.
TGTGCCAGCCGGGAGGGGTCTGGGGCCAACGTCCTGACTTTC	CASREGSGANVLTF	TRBJ2-6	TRBV2	few	TRBD2
TGTGCCAGCAGCCGGGACAGCCGCCGGGAGCAGTACTTC	CASSRDSRREQYF	TRBJ2-5	TRBV6-5	.	.
TGTGCCTGGAGTTCGGCGTCCCTGGGAGATGAAAAACTGTTTTTT	CAWSSASLGDEKLFF	TRBJ1-4	TRBV30	.	.
TGCAGCGCTGGGACAGGGGTCGGGGAGCTGTTTTTT	CSAGTGVGELFF	TRBJ2-2	TRBV29-1	.	TRBD1
TGTGCCAGCAGCCAAGATTGGGAGACGCAGTACTTC	CASSQDWETQYF	TRBJ2-7	TRBV14	.	.
TGTGCCAGTAGAAGACAGGGGCGGAACTATGGCTACACCTTC	CASRRQGRNYGYTF	TRBJ1-2	TRBV19	.	TRBD1
TGTGCCTGGAGTCGGGATACAGATACGCAGTATTTT	CAWSRDTDTQYF	TRBJ2-3	TRBV30	.	.
TGTGCCAGCAGGGGACTAGAGGAGACCCAGTACTTC	CASRGLEETQYF	TRBJ2-5	TRBV2	.	TRBD2
TGTGCCTGGAGTGTACTAGCCGCGAACACCGGGGAGCTGTTTTTT	CAWSVLAANTGELFF	TRBJ2-2	TRBV30	.	.
TGCAGCGCCTGGGGTGAGCGGGGGAGCTCCTACAATGAGCAGTTCTTC	CSAWGERGSSYNEQFF	TRBJ2-1	TRBV29-1	.	TRBD2
TGCGCCAGCAGCCTCCGAGGGGGCCCCTACGAGCAGTACTTC	CASSLRGGPYEQYF	TRBJ2-7	TRBV4-1	.	TRBD1
TGCGCCAGCAGCCAGGGACAGGGGGGACGGAACACTGAAGCTTTCTTT	CASSQGQGGRNTEAFF	TRBJ1-1	TRBV4-1	.	TRBD1
TGTGCCAGCAGCCAAGACGCAGGCACAGATACGCAGTATTTT	CASSQDAGTDTQYF	TRBJ2-3	TRBV14	.	.
TGTGCCAGTAAGGACAGCCGGTCACCCCTCCACTTT	CASKDSRSPLHF	TRBJ1-6	TRBV19	.	.
TGTGCCAGCAGACCGGGACAGGGGCTCGGCTACACCTTC	CASRPGQGLGYTF	TRBJ1-2	TRBV7-2	.	TRBD1
TGTGCCAGCAGGCGGACTAGCGGGAGTCTGTTCTTC	CASRRTSGSLFF	TRBJ2-1	TRBV2	.	TRBD2
TGTGCTAGTGCCTCGGCTGGGCCTAAGGATACGCAGTATTTT	CASASAGPKDTQYF	TRBJ2-3	TRBV12-5	.	.
TGTGCCAGCAGTTTATCGCGAACGAAGGCGGCTGAAGCTTTCTTT	CASSLSRTKAAEAFF	TRBJ1-1	TRBV27	.	.
TGTGCCAGCAGCTCTCCCGGAGGCACAGATACGCAGTATTTT	CASSSPGGTDTQYF	TRBJ2-3	TRBV5-5	.	.
TGTGCCACCAGCAGAGTGGGGACAGTAACTAATGAAAAACTGTTTTTT	CATSRVGTVTNEKLFF	TRBJ1-4	TRBV15	.	TRBD1
TGTGCCAGTAGCCAAAACTCGTATAGCTCCTACGAGCAGTACTTC	CASSQNSYSSYEQYF	TRBJ2-7	TRBV19	.	.
TGTGCCTGGAGTGGACAGGAGAACAACTATGGCTACACCTTC	CAWSGQENNYGYTF	TRBJ1-2	TRBV30	once	.
TGTGCCAGCAGTTATACAGGGGGACTCACTGAAGCTTTCTTT	CASSYTGGLTEAFF	TRBJ1-1	TRBV6-5	.	TRBD1
TGTGCCAGCAGTTCTCCATCAGGGGGCGGCGAAAAACTGTTTTTT	CASSSPSGGGEKLFF	TRBJ1-4	TRBV6-6	few	TRBD1
TGTGCCAGCAGCTTAGAAGATGGGACAGGGATTCACGAGCAGTACTTC	CASSLEDGTGIHEQYF	TRBJ2-7	TRBV7-7	.	TRBD1
TGTGCCAGTAGTATAGTAGGCAGGGGGCGTGGGGATGAGCAGTTCTTC	CASSIVGRGRGDEQFF	TRBJ2-1	TRBV19	.	TRBD1
TGTGCCAGCAGCCAAGGAACGGGACAGGGACTCTATGAGCAGTTCTTC	CASSQGTGQGLYEQFF	TRBJ2-1	TRBV9	few	TRBD1
TGTGCCTGGAGTGTAATCGGCAATCAGCCCCAGCATTTT	CAWSVIGNQPQHF	TRBJ1-5	TRBV30	.	.
TGCAGCGTTGACTGGAGAAACATGAACACTGAAGCTTTCTTT	CSVDWRNMNTEAFF	TRBJ1-1	TRBV29-1	.	.
TGTGCCAGCAGCCGGGCCGGGACAGGGGCCAGTAAGACCCAGTACTTC	CASSRAGTGASKTQYF	TRBJ2-5	TRBV11-2	.	TRBD1
TGTGCCAGCAGTGCGGGGAGAGGCCCGAACACTGAAGCTTTCTTT	CASSAGRGPNTEAFF	TRBJ1-1	TRBV6-5	.	.
TGCGCCAGCAGGGCAGAAAGCTCCTACAATGAGCAGTTCTTC	CASRAESSYNEQFF	TRBJ2-1	TRBV5-1	.	.
TGTGCCAGCAGCTTAAACCCGAGGGGGACTGAAGCTTTCTTT	CASSLNPRGTEAFF	TRBJ1-1	TRBV7-2	.	.
TGTGCCAGCAGCGTAGCTCTCCAGGGAGGCACTGAAGCTTTCTTT	CASSVALQGGTEAFF	TRBJ1-1	TRBV9	.	.
TGTGCCAGCAGCTCCGGGACAGGGGGTTGGGAGACCCAGTACTTC	CASSSGTGGWETQYF	TRBJ2-5	TRBV6-5	.	TRBD1
TGTGCCAGCAGGAAAAACAGGGACGTGGGCGACAATGAGCAGTTCTTC	CASRKNRDVGDNEQFF	TRBJ2-1	TRBV11-3	.	.
TGCGCCAGCAGCTTGTTAGGCGGTGGCTACACCTTC	CASSLLGGGYTF	TRBJ1-2	TRBV5-1	.	.
TGCGCCAGCAGCCAGGGAGGAGACCCTTACGGCGAGACCCAGTACTTC	CASSQGGDPYGETQYF	TRBJ2-5	TRBV4-1	once	.
TGTGCCACCAGCAGACACAGGGGATCCTACGAGCAGTACTTC	CATSRHRGSYEQYF	TRBJ2-7	TRBV15	.	TRBD1
TGTGCCAGCAGCTTATCCACGACAGGGATGACCGGGGAGCTGTTTTTT	CASSLSTTGMTGELFF	TRBJ2-2	TRBV11-3	.	TRBD1